These 5 T cell receptor beta chains were all obtained from the same sample, sequenced in a study of blood T cell repertoires in COVID-19. Data came from immunoSEQ multiplex PCR; TCRdb stores just in-frame clones and leaves some out. The sample comprises about 97,000 clones, around four fifths of which are singletons, and about 9.4% rests with the top ten. Sequencing was performed on peripheral blood. The receptors come from a man aged 70-80 years with acute or convalescent COVID-19.

This chain connects TRBV13 to TRBJ2-1; 9 positions match TRBD2. This CDR3 is 15 amino acids long. V dropped 5 bases and J dropped 7; count of bases not matched to a gene: 9. Germline V gene lookup returns CDR1 PRHDT and CDR2 FYEKMQ (reference sequence). The CDR3 protein is CASSPREGLRNEQFF. CDR3 DNA: TGTGCCAGCAGCCCGCGGGAGGGCCTAAGGAATGAGCAGTTCTTC.

The chain is built from TRBV6-2 or TRBV6-3 and TRBJ2-1; no clear D gene. The germline V gene encodes CDR1 MNHEY and CDR2 SVGEGT. V lost 2 bases, J lost 9 bases, and 14 bases lay in between. The CDR3 is made up of 14 amino acids. The DNA of the CDR3 is TGTGCCAGCAGTTACGCGTCGAGAGGCGCTGAGCAGTTCTTC. Residues: CASSYASRGAEQFF.

The genes are TRBV18 and TRBJ2-7, with TRBD1 identical over 8 bases. CDR1 is KGHSH, CDR2 LQKENI, per germline. The CDR3 covers 15 residues. V was pared by 3 bases and J by 4 bases, with 8 bases of the junction left unmatched. The CDR3 sequence is CASSPRQGSIYEQYF. The CDR3 DNA is TGTGCCAGCTCACCCCGACAGGGGAGTATATACGAGCAGTACTTC. The whole variable domain, filled in from reference TRBV18 and TRBJ2-7, reads NAGVMQNPRHLVRRRGQEARLRCSPMKGHSHVYWYRQLPEEGLKFMVYLQKENIIDESGMPKERFSAEFPKEGPSILRIQQVVRGDSAAYFCASSPRQGSIYEQYFGPGTRLTVT.

This clone came up a few times. This chain connects TRBV6-5 to TRBJ2-7; 11 positions match TRBD1. V was clipped by 5 bases and J by 12 bases; unmatched bases: 15. This CDR3 has 15 residues. From germline, CDR1 is MNHEY and CDR2 SVGAGI. CDR3 region: CASSPPSGTGGRVYF. CDR3 DNA: TGTGCCAGCAGTCCCCCGTCAGGGACAGGGGGTAGGGTGTACTTC.

The chain recombines TRBV11-2 with TRBJ1-2; D uncertain. The length of the CDR3 is 13 residues. Germline CDR1 is SGHAT and CDR2 is FQNNGV. Deletions cut 6 bases from V and 2 bases from J, with 10 bases between. This CDR3 is CASSPDKNYGYTF. CDR3 bases: TGTGCCAGCAGTCCCGACAAGAACTATGGCTACACCTTC.